Listed here are 26 T cell receptor beta chains from one sample, sequenced in a study of identical twins. TCRdb ran MiXCR on the 5' RACE reads and lists one entry per CDR3 protein. The sample consists of hundreds of thousands of distinct CDR3 sequences, approximately 20% of them appearing once. These same records also appear under a second study, on yellow fever vaccine responses in identical twins.

The source material was CD4+ T cells sorted from blood. The origin of the receptors is a woman aged 18 to 35 in good health.

This clonotype was found once. The rearrangement joins TRBV29-1 to TRBJ2-3, with 12 positions matching TRBD1. The CDR3 is 14 amino acids. The V and J ends lost 6 bases and 5 bases, in that order; junction bases with no gene match: 6. Germline CDR1 reads SQVTM; CDR2 reads ANQGSEA. The CDR3 is CSVAGQGAKDTQYF. CDR3 DNA sequence: TGCAGCGTAGCGGGACAGGGGGCCAAAGATACGCAGTATTTT.

This clonotype has at least ten counts. This rearrangement joins TRBV10-3 to TRBJ1-1, with no clear D. CDR1 and CDR2 (germline): ENHRY, SYGVKD. V gave up 11 bases and J gave up 0 bases, with 13 bases separating them. The CDR3 is 13 residues long. Here the CDR3 reads CAGQRNMNTEAFF. The CDR3 DNA follows: TGTGCCGGTCAACGGAACATGAACACTGAAGCTTTCTTT.

This rearrangement joins TRBV5-6 to TRBJ2-3, with D maybe TRBD2 (6 bases). CDR3 length equals 14 residues. The germline V gene encodes CDR1 SGHDT and CDR2 YYEEEE. The germline V and J ends were trimmed by 4 bases and 0 bases, with 9 bases remaining between them. DNA for the CDR3: TGTGCCAGCAGCGATAGCGGTAGCACAGATACGCAGTATTTT. Translated: CASSDSGSTDTQYF.

The sample holds a few counts of this clonotype. This chain links TRBV19 with TRBJ2-2; D not certain. Looked up from germline, CDR1 is LNHDA and CDR2 is SQIVND (reference sequence). The CDR3 loop spans 14 amino acids. V lost 2 bases and J 0 bases, leaving 4 bases between the germline ends. CDR3 sequence reads: CASSISSNTGELFF. CDR3 sequence (DNA): TGTGCCAGTAGTATATCCTCGAACACCGGGGAGCTGTTTTTT.

This clonotype was seen a few times. The gene calls are TRBV9 and TRBJ2-2; TRBD2 matches at 10 bases. CDR1 SGDLS and CDR2 YYNGEE come from the germline V gene. There are 17 residues in the CDR3. J lost 2 bases, V lost 0 bases, and 4 bases had no gene match. CDR3 sequence (DNA): TGTGCCAGCAGCGTAGGAAGCGGGAGGGCTAACACCGGGGAGCTGTTTTTT. It yields the protein CASSVGSGRANTGELFF.

This clonotype showed up just a few times. The chain is built from TRBV4-1 and TRBJ2-1; 16 bases align to TRBD2. This CDR3 contains 22 residues. Germline trimming cut 1 base from V and 2 bases from J; bases unmatched to any gene: 14. CDR1 is MGHRA and CDR2 is YSYEKL in the germline V gene. The CDR3 sequence: CASSQVGLGRGTSGGAYNEQFF. The CDR3 nucleotides are TGCGCCAGCAGCCAAGTTGGGCTTGGCCGTGGGACTAGCGGGGGGGCCTACAATGAGCAGTTCTTC.

V gene TRBV4-1 combines with J gene TRBJ1-1, with no clear D. CDR3 length: 15 residues. Trimming took off 0 bases at V and 4 bases at J, with 12 bases between the two ends. The germline V gene encodes CDR1 MGHRA and CDR2 YSYEKL. This CDR3 reads CASSQDWGGLTEAFF. The CDR3 DNA follows: TGCGCCAGCAGCCAAGATTGGGGAGGACTCACTGAAGCTTTCTTT.

The CDR3 DNA sequence: TGTGCCAGCAGCTTAGCCGGGACCTTCGGCGGGGCCAACGTCCTGACTTTC. This translates into CASSLAGTFGGANVLTF. The rearrangement links TRBV7-9 to TRBJ2-6; D may be TRBD1 or TRBD2 (5 bases each). CDR1 and CDR2 (germline): SEHNR, FQNEAQ (reference sequence). The CDR3 contains 17 residues. V lost 0 bases to trimming and J lost 4 bases, with 13 bases between them.

This clonotype was seen a few times. The CDR3 spells CASSLVSGGAAKNIQYF. CDR3 nucleotide sequence: TGTGCCAGCAGTTTAGTGAGCGGGGGGGCAGCCAAAAACATTCAGTACTTC. The V gene is TRBV12-3 or TRBV12-4, the J gene TRBJ2-4; 10 bases line up with TRBD2. This CDR3 spans 17 amino acids. J lost 0 bases, V lost 1 base, and 3 bases had no gene match.

This clonotype was counted only a few times. The V and J genes are TRBV4-2 and TRBJ2-1; no reliable D call. This CDR3 comprises 16 residues. The V end lost 0 bases, the J end lost 2 bases, and 11 bases lay between the germline ends. Germline assignment: CDR1 LGHNA and CDR2 YNFKEQ. CDR3 in DNA: TGTGCCAGCAGCCAAGATTTGTCAGCAACCTACAATGAGCAGTTCTTC. It translates to CASSQDLSATYNEQFF.

This clonotype was counted a few times. The V gene is TRBV7-8, the J gene TRBJ2-3, with 10 bases that match TRBD2. The V gene's germline CDR1 is SGHVS and CDR2 FQNEAQ. V trimming: 2 bases; J trimming: 3 bases; junction bases outside the gene matches: 8. The length of the CDR3 is 17 residues. CDR3 region: CASSLWSSGGATDTQYF. The CDR3 DNA is TGTGCCAGCAGCTTATGGTCCAGCGGGGGGGCGACAGATACGCAGTATTTT.

The chain recombines TRBV4-2 with TRBJ2-7; D gene unclear. This CDR3 spans 16 amino acids. V shed 0 bases and J shed 0 bases, with 12 bases lying between them. Germline V lookup: CDR1 LGHNA, CDR2 YNFKEQ. The CDR3 spells CASSQEGLLLSYEQYV. The CDR3 bases are TGTGCCAGCAGCCAAGAGGGTCTCCTCCTCTCCTACGAGCAGTACGTC.

This clonotype was seen only a few times. The gene calls are TRBV6-1 and TRBJ1-5; tentative D call: TRBD1 (6 bases). The CDR3 sequence is 14 residues long. V lost 9 bases, J lost 1 base, and 13 bases lay in between. CDR1 is MNHNS, CDR2 SASEGT, per germline. DNA of the CDR3: TGTGCCAGTGGGGGGCAGACGAGCAATCAGCCCCAGCATTTT. Residues: CASGGQTSNQPQHF.

This chain connects TRBV12-3 or TRBV12-4 to TRBJ2-7; 9 bases map to TRBD1. The CDR3 is 13 residues long. With V trimmed by 5 bases and J by 5 bases, 4 bases remained unmatched. CDR3 nucleotides: TGTGCCAGCAGTGGGGGGACAGGGAACGAGCAGTACTTC. Translating it yields CASSGGTGNEQYF.

V gene TRBV12-5 combines with J gene TRBJ2-5; D call uncertain. Germline V gives CDR1 LGHNT, CDR2 FRNRAP. Trimming took off 5 bases at V and 3 bases at J, with 4 bases between the two ends. The CDR3 loop spans 11 amino acids. This CDR3 is CASGKEETQYF. The CDR3 DNA follows: TGTGCTAGTGGTAAAGAAGAGACCCAGTACTTC.

The rearrangement links TRBV14 to TRBJ2-1; possibly TRBD1 for D (5 bases). CDR1 is SGHDN, CDR2 FVKESK, per germline. The CDR3 totals 15 residues. V dropped 4 bases and J dropped 7 bases, with 17 bases sitting between them. CDR3 in amino acids: CASSRNQGSRNEQFF. The DNA of the CDR3 is TGTGCCAGCAGCCGGAACCAGGGTTCGCGGAATGAGCAGTTCTTC.

Many counts were recorded for this clonotype. The chain links TRBV29-1 to TRBJ2-5; a weak D match, TRBD1 (5 bases). The CDR3 consists of 14 residues. Per the germline V gene, CDR1 is SQVTM and CDR2 is ANQGSEA. The V gene lost 4 bases and the J gene lost 2 bases, with 14 bases spanning the gap. This CDR3 reads CSVGAGSVQETQYF. In DNA, the CDR3 is TGCAGCGTTGGAGCAGGGTCTGTACAAGAGACCCAGTACTTC.

This clonotype showed up just a few times. The chain employs TRBV5-1 and TRBJ2-3, with a weak D call TRBD2 (6 bases). The CDR3 sequence is 16 residues long. Trimming removed 0 bases at V and 0 bases at J, with 11 bases between. The V gene's germline CDR1 is SGHRS and CDR2 YFSETQ. CDR3 residues: CASSLVGTRSTDTQYF. For the CDR3, the DNA is TGCGCCAGCAGCTTGGTAGGGACTCGAAGCACAGATACGCAGTATTTT. Complete variable domain (other parts from reference TRBV5-1 and TRBJ2-3): KAGVTQTPRYLIKTRGQQVTLSCSPISGHRSVSWYQQTPGQGLQFLFEYFSETQRNKGNFPGRFSGRQFSNSRSEMNVSTLELGDSALYLCASSLVGTRSTDTQYFGPGTRLTVL.

This clonotype has only a few counts. This chain joins TRBV11-3 and TRBJ1-2; D perhaps matches TRBD1 (5 bases). Trimming removed 4 bases from V and 4 bases from J, with 13 bases in between. The germline gives CDR1 SGHNT, CDR2 YENEEA. The CDR3 consists of 14 residues. The CDR3 DNA sequence: TGTGCCAGCAGCTCACTCGGGGGAAGCTATGGCTACACCTTC. Amino acids: CASSSLGGSYGYTF.

The genes are TRBV27 and TRBJ2-5; 8 positions agree with TRBD2. CDR3 length equals 15 residues. CDR1 and CDR2 from the germline V gene are MNHEY and SMNVEV (reference sequence). The J segment lost 9 bases and the V segment lost 4 bases, leaving 13 bases of the junction unmatched. The DNA of the CDR3 is TGTGCCAGCAGTTCCTCCGGGACTAGTTTCAGCGCCCAGTACTTC. Amino acids: CASSSSGTSFSAQYF.

This rearrangement joins TRBV12-5 to TRBJ1-1; tentatively, D is TRBD1 (6 bases). The germline CDR1 and CDR2 sequences are LGHNT and FRNRAP. The V end lost 4 bases, the J end lost 5 bases, and 11 bases lay between the germline ends. CDR3 size: 13 residues. The CDR3 spells CASGSGGRTEAFF. The CDR3 coding sequence is TGTGCTAGTGGTTCCGGGGGCCGGACTGAAGCTTTCTTT.

The V gene is TRBV9, the J gene TRBJ2-1; perhaps D is TRBD1 or TRBD2 (5 bases each). The CDR3 contains 14 residues. Trimming stripped 3 bases from V and 5 bases from J, with 12 bases between. Germline CDR1 and CDR2: SGDLS and YYNGEE. CDR3 bases: TGTGCCAGCAGCGCGGGACCCCGGGACAATGAGCAGTTCTTC. Its translation: CASSAGPRDNEQFF.

This chain links TRBV7-9 with TRBJ2-1, with D unclear. The germline V and J ends were trimmed by 5 bases and 10 bases, with 12 bases remaining between them. This CDR3 has 12 residues. Germline CDR1 reads SEHNR; CDR2 reads FQNEAQ (reference sequence). CDR3 nucleotides: TGTGCCAGCAGCCCTGTGATCGGAGAGCAGTTCTTC. Residues: CASSPVIGEQFF.

The rearrangement links TRBV28 to TRBJ1-2; possibly TRBD1 for D (6 bases). The CDR3 is 13 amino acids. Trimming left V 7 bases short and J 4 bases short, with 13 bases between. Germline loops: CDR1 MDHEN, CDR2 SYDVKM. This chain's CDR3 is CASIGQTSYGYTF. CDR3 sequence (DNA): TGTGCCAGCATCGGACAGACCAGCTATGGCTACACCTTC.

The CDR3 sequence is CASSLNGVKETQYF. In DNA, the CDR3 is TGTGCCAGCAGTTTAAACGGGGTTAAAGAGACCCAGTACTTC. The chain joins TRBV27 to TRBJ2-5; tentatively, D is TRBD2 (5 bases). CDR3 length equals 14 residues. Per germline, CDR1 MNHEY and CDR2 SMNVEV (reference sequence). V lost 2 bases to trimming and J lost 3 bases, with 10 bases between them.

This chain links TRBV25-1 with TRBJ2-7; possibly TRBD2 for D (6 bases). The germline V gene encodes CDR1 MGHDK and CDR2 SYGVNS. This CDR3 region has 14 residues. V shed 4 bases and J shed 7 bases, with 17 bases lying between them. As DNA, the CDR3 is TGTGCCAGCAGTGTGTCCGGGAGTTTGTGGGAGCAGTACTTC. As protein: CASSVSGSLWEQYF.